Below, 2 T cell receptor beta chains from the same sample are listed, as sequenced in a study of T cells after yellow fever vaccination (dated by TCRdb to 2018 to 2020). Libraries came from 5' RACE. Sequencing was carried out with an Illumina NovaSeq 6000. In TCRdb, the public reads were trimmed at Q25 with fastp and aligned with MiXCR, with productive beta chains retained. Under each unique CDR3 protein, matching rows form one entry showing the most common genes and DNA. The sample includes approximately 130,000 distinct CDR3 sequences, with 13% to 15% observed a single time. The ten largest clones capture 35% to 45% of the sample. The intended sense of this specimen's treatment or condition label: live attenuated yellow fever vaccine strain. The sample in question was CD8+ T cells sorted from PBMCs, obtained 5 days after the yellow fever booster vaccination. All receptors derive from a young man who received the YFV17D yellow fever vaccine.

This clonotype has more than one count but fewer than ten. The genes are TRBV7-3 and TRBJ1-2; possibly TRBD1 for D (5 bases). Germline loops: CDR1 SGHTA, CDR2 FQGTGA. This CDR3 region has 15 residues. V lost 0 bases to trimming and J lost 8 bases, with 16 bases between them. In nucleotides, the CDR3 is TGTGCCAGCAGCTTAACGGGTCCCCGGGACCCAGGCTACACCTTC. Residues: CASSLTGPRDPGYTF.

This clonotype occurred a few times. This sequence joins TRBV7-9 and TRBJ2-1, with D hard to call. The germline V and J ends were trimmed by 7 bases and 8 bases, with 12 bases remaining between them. The CDR3 is 12 amino acids. Germline assignment: CDR1 SEHNR and CDR2 FQNEAQ (reference sequence). CDR3 DNA: TGTGCCAGCACCTTTGGGGTCGATGAGCAGTTCTTC. Translated, it gives CASTFGVDEQFF. Looking up the rest from reference TRBV7-9 and TRBJ2-1 gives the full variable domain: DTGVSQNPRHKITKRGQNVTFRCDPISEHNRLYWYRQTLGQGPEFLTYFQNEAQLEKSRLLSDRFSAERPKGSFSTLEIQRTEQGDSAMYLCASTFGVDEQFFGPGTRLTVL.